This T cell receptor (beta chain) stems from a study of CD8 T cells in ankylosing spondylitis. TCRdb called the 5' RACE reads again in MiXCR, with one record for every CDR3 protein. The table has around 330,000 distinct CDR3 sequences, 11% seen once. Germline values: CDR1 SGHTA, CDR2 FQGNSA. The germline V and J ends were trimmed by 7 bases and 5 bases, with 20 bases remaining between them. This CDR3 contains 15 residues. General observations from the study: Disease-linked clones reportedly concentrated significantly in matched ankylosing spondylitis synovial fluid. Earlier authors reported some of these motif variants in reactive arthritis synovial fluid and blood.

This clonotype has a handful of counts. Its antigen is currently unknown. This sequence joins TRBV7-2 and TRBJ2-5; D unresolved. What was sequenced was blood, either unsorted or a sorted T cell fraction (not recorded which). The sequence derives from a female donor with ankylosing spondylitis or in good health (not recorded which). CDR3 amino acids: CASNRNQAGAETQYF. The CDR3 DNA sequence: TGTGCCAGCAACCGTAACCAGGCCGGCGCGGAGACCCAGTACTTC.